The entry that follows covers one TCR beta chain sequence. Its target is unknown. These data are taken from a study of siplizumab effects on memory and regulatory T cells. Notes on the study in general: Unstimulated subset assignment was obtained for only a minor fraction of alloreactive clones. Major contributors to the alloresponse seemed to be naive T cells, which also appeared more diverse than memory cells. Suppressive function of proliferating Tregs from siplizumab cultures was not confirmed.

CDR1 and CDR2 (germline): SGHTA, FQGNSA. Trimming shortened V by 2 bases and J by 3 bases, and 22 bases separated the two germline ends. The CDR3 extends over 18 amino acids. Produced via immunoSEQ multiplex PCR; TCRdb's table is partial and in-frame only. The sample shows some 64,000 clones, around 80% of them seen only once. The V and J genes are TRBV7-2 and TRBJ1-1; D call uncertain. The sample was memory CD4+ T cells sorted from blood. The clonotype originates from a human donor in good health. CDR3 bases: TGTGCCAGCAGCTTAATTTTCGCGCGGGCAGTCGGGGACACTGAAGCTTTCTTT. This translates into CASSLIFARAVGDTEAFF.